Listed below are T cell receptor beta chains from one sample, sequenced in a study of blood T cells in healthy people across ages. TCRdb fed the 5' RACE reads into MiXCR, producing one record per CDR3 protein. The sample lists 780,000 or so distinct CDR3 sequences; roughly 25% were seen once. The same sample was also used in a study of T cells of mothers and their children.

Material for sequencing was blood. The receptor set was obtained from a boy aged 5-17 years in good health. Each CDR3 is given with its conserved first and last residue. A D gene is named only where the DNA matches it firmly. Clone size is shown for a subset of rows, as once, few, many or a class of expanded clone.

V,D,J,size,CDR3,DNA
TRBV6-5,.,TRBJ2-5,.,CASSFVRNPETQYF,TGTGCCAGCAGTTTTGTGAGGAACCCAGAGACCCAGTACTTC
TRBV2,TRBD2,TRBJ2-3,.,CASSPRTSARDTQYF,TGTGCCAGCAGTCCGCGGACTAGCGCGAGGGATACGCAGTATTTT
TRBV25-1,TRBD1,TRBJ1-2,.,CASSVGSGQGIGGYTF,TGTGCCAGCAGTGTTGGGTCGGGACAGGGTATTGGGGGCTACACCTTC
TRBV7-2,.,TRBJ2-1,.,CASSFESYNEQFF,TGTGCCAGCAGCTTTGAATCCTACAATGAGCAGTTCTTC
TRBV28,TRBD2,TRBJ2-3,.,CASSTPTSVYF,TGTGCCAGCAGTACCCCGACTAGCGTCTATTTT
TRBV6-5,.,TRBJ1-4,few,CASSYARGINEKLFF,TGTGCCAGCAGTTACGCCAGGGGCATTAATGAAAAACTGTTTTTT
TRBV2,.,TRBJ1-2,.,CASSEDVSYGYTF,TGTGCCAGCAGTGAAGATGTTAGCTATGGCTACACCTTC
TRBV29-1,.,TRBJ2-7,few,CSVVVSVYEQYF,TGCAGCGTTGTTGTCTCCGTCTACGAGCAGTACTTC
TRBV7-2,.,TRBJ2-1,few,CASSLARRGEGQRQFF,TGTGCCAGCAGCTTAGCGCGTAGGGGGGAGGGCCAAAGGCAGTTCTTC
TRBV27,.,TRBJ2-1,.,CASSQDRLVYNEQFF,TGTGCCAGCAGCCAAGACAGACTAGTCTACAATGAGCAGTTCTTC
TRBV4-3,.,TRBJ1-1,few,CASSQDRSVHTEAFF,TGCGCCAGCAGCCAAGATAGGAGTGTGCACACTGAAGCTTTCTTT
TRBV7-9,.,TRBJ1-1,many,CASSLAQGLNTEAFF,TGCGCCAGCAGCTTGGCCCAGGGACTGAACACTGAAGCTTTCTTT
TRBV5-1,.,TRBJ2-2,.,CASSFMVAGAGELFF,TGCGCCAGCAGCTTCATGGTCGCAGGGGCCGGGGAGCTGTTTTTT
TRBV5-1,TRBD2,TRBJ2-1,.,CASSPMVGLANEQFF,TGCGCCAGCAGCCCCATGGTGGGACTAGCGAATGAGCAGTTCTTC
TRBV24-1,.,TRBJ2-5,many,CATSDPTVGPQETQYF,TGTGCCACCAGTGATCCAACAGTCGGGCCCCAAGAGACCCAGTACTTC
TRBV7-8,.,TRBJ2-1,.,CASITGNEQFF,TGTGCCAGCATCACGGGGAATGAGCAGTTCTTC
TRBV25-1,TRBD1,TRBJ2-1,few,CASSALTGLNEQFF,TGTGCCAGCAGTGCCTTGACAGGGCTCAATGAGCAGTTCTTC
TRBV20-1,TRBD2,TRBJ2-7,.,CSAIGLAGGTNTYEQYF,TGCAGCGCTATAGGACTAGCGGGGGGTACGAATACCTACGAGCAGTACTTC
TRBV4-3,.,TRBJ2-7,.,CASSHESGPGKEQYF,TGCGCCAGCAGCCACGAGTCCGGGCCGGGGAAAGAGCAGTACTTC
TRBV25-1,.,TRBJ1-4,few,CASSRMGGVKGEKLFF,TGTGCCAGCAGTCGAATGGGAGGGGTAAAGGGTGAAAAACTGTTTTTT
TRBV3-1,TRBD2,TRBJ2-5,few,CASSPGLAPDGLMHF,TGTGCCAGCAGTCCGGGACTAGCGCCTGATGGACTCATGCACTTC
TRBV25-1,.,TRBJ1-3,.,CASSEFGGGYGNTIYF,TGTGCCAGCAGTGAATTCGGGGGCGGATATGGAAACACCATATATTTT
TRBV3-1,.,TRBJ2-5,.,CASRGRPGETQYF,TGTGCCAGCAGAGGACGCCCCGGAGAGACCCAGTACTTC
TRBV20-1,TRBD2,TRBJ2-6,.,CSAIGLAGDGTNVLTF,TGCAGTGCGATTGGACTAGCGGGGGACGGGACCAACGTCCTGACTTTC
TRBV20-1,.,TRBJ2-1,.,CSARPWGYLTYNEQFF,TGCAGTGCTAGGCCATGGGGCTACCTAACTTACAATGAGCAGTTCTTC
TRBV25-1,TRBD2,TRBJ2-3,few,CATTGGGDTQYF,TGTGCCACGACGGGAGGTGGGGATACGCAGTATTTT
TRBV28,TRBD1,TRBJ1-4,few,CASVGQGTNEKLFF,TGTGCCAGCGTGGGACAGGGAACTAATGAAAAACTGTTTTTT
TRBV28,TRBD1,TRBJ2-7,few,CAAYGQGQYEQYF,TGTGCCGCCTACGGACAGGGACAATACGAGCAGTACTTC
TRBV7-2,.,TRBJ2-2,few,CASSRKTGFITGELFF,TGTGCCAGCAGCCGGAAAACAGGTTTCATAACCGGGGAGCTGTTTTTT